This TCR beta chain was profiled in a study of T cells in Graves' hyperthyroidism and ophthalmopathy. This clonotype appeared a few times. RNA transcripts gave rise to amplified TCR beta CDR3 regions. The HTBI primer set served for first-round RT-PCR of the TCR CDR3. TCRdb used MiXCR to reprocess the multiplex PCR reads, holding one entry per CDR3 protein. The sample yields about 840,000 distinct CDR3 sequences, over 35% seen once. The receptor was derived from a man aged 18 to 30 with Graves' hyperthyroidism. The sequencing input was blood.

CDR3 in amino acids: CASSQDRIVNTEAFF. The DNA of the CDR3 is TGTGCCAGCAGCCAAGATCGGATTGTGAACACTGAAGCTTTCTTT. The gene calls are TRBV6-6 and TRBJ1-1, with D hard to call. The CDR3 contains 15 residues. Deletions cut 6 bases from V and 0 bases from J, with 14 bases between. In germline, CDR1 is MNHNY, CDR2 SVGAGI (reference sequence).